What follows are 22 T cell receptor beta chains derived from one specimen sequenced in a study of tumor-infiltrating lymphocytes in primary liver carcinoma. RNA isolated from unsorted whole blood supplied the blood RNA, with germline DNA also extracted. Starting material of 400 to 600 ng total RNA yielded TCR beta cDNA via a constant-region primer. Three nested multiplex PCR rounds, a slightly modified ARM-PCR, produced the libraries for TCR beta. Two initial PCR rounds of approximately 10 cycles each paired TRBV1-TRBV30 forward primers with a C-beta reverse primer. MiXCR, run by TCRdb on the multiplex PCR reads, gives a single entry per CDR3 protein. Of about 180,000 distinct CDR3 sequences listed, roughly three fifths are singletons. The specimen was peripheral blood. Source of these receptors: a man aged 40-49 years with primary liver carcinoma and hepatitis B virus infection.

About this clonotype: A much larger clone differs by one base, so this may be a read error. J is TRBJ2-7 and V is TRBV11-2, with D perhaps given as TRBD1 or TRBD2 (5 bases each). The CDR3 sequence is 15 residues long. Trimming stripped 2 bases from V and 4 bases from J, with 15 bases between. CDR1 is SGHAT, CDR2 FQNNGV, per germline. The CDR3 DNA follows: TGTGCCAGCAGCTTAAGACGGGCAGGGAGTTACGAGCAGTACTTC. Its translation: CASSLRRAGSYEQYF.

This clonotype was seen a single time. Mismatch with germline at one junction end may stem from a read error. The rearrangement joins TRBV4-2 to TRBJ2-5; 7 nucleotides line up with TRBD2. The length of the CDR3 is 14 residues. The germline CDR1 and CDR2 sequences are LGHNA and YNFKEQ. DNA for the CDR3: TGTACCAGCAGCCAAGGACTAGTTTTGGAGACCCAGTACTTC. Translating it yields CTSSQGLVLETQYF.

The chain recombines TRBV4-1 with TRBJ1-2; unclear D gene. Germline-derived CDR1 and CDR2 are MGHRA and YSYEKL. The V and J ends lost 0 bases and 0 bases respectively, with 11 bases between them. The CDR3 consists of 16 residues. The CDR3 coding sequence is TGCGCCAGCAGCCAAGAATCGGCACCTACTAACTATGGCTACACCTTC. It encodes CASSQESAPTNYGYTF.

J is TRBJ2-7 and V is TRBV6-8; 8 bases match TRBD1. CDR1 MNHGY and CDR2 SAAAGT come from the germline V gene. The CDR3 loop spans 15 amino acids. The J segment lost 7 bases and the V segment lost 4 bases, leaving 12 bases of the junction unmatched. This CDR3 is CASSWGQVATREQYF. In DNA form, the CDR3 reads TGTGCCAGCAGTTGGGGACAGGTCGCTACGAGAGAGCAGTACTTC.

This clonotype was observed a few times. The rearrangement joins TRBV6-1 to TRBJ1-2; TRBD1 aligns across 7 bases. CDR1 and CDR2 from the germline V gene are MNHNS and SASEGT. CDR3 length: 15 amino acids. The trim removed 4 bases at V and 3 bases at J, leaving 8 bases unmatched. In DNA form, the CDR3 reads TGTGCCAGCAGTGGCAGGGGGGCAATTTACTATGGCTACACCTTC. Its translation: CASSGRGAIYYGYTF.

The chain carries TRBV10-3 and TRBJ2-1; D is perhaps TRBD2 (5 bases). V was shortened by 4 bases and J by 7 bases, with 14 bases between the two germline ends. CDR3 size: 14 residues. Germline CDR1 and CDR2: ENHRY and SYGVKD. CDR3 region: CAISGLVGVNEQFF. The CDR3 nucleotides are TGTGCCATCAGTGGCCTAGTGGGAGTAAATGAGCAGTTCTTC.

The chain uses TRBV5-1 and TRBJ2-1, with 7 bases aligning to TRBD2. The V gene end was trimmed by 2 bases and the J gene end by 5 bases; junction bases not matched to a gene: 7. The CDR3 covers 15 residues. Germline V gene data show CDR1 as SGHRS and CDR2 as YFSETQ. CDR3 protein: CASSFSAGSHNEQFF. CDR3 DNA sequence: TGCGCCAGCAGCTTCTCAGCGGGATCCCACAATGAGCAGTTCTTC.

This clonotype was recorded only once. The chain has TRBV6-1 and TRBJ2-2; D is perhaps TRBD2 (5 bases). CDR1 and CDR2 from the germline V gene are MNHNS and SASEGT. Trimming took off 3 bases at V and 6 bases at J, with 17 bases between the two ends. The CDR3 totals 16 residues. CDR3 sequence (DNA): TGTGCCAGCAGTGACTTCGGACTCACGCGGGCCGGGGAGCTGTTTTTT. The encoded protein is CASSDFGLTRAGELFF.

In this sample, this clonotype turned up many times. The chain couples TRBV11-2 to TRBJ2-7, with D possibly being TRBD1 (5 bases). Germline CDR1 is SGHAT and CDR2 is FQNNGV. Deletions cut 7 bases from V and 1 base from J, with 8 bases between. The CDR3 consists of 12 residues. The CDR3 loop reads CASTDISYEQYF. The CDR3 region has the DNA TGTGCCAGCACGGACATTTCCTACGAGCAGTACTTC. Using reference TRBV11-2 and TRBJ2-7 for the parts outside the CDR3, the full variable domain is EAGVAQSPRYKIIEKRQSVAFWCNPISGHATLYWYQQILGQGPKLLIQFQNNGVVDDSQLPKDRFSAERLKGVDSTLKIQPAKLEDSAVYLCASTDISYEQYFGPGTRLTVT.

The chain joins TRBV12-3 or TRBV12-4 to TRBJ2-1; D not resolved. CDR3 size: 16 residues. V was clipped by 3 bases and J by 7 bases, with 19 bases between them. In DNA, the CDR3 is TGTGCCAGCAGTTTTGCCTCCCAGTTGGTTGGGAATGAGCAGTTCTTC. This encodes CASSFASQLVGNEQFF.

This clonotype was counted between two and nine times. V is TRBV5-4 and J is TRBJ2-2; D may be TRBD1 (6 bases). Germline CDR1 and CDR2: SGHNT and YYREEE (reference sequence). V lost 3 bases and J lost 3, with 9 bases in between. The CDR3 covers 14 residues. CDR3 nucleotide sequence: TGTGCCAGCAGCTGGCAGGGGCACACCGGGGAGCTGTTTTTT. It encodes CASSWQGHTGELFF.

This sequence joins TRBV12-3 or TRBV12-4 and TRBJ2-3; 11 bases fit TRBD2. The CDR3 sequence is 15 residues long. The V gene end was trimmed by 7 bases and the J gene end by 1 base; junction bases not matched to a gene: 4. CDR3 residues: CASILGLAGTDTQYF. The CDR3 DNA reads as TGTGCCAGCATCCTGGGACTAGCGGGCACAGATACGCAGTATTTT.

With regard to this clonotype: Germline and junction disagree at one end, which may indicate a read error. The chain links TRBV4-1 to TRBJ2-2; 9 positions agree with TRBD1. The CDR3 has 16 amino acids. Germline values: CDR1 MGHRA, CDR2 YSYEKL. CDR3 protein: CANSQPGTGITGELFF. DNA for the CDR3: TGCGCCAACAGCCAGCCCGGGACAGGGATTACCGGGGAGCTGTTTTTT.

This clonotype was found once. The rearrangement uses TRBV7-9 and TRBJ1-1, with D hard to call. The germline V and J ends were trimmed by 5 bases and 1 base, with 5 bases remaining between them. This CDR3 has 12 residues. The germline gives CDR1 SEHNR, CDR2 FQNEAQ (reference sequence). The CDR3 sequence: CASSEGNTEAFF. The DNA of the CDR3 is TGTGCCAGCAGCGAAGGGAACACTGAAGCTTTCTTT.

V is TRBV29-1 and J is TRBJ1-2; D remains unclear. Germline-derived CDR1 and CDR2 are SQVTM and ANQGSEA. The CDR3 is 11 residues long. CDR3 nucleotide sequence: TGCATCGCTGAGAGTCAGAATGGCTACACCTTC. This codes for CIAESQNGYTF.

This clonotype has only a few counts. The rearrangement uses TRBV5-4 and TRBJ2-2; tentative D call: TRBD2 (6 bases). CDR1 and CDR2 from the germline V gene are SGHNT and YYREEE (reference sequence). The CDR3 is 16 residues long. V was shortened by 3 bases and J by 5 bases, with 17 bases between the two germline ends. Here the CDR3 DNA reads TGTGCCAGCAGCTGGGCCGGGACTTTTAATACCGGGGAGCTGTTTTTT. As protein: CASSWAGTFNTGELFF.

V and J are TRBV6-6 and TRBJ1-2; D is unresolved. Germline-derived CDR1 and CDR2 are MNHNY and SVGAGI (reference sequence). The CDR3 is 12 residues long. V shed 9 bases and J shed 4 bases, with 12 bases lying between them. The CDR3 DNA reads TGTGCCAGTACTCCTCAGACCTATGGCTACACCTTC. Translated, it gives CASTPQTYGYTF.

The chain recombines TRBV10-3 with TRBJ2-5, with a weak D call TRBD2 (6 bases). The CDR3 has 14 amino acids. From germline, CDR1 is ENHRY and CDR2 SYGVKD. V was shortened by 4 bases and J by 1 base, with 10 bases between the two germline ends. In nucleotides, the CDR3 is TGTGCCATCAGTGGATCGGGAGCCCAAGAGACCCAGTACTTC. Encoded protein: CAISGSGAQETQYF.

The CDR3: CANSPAGGGGTEAFF. The CDR3 DNA reads TGTGCCAACAGTCCTGCGGGGGGTGGTGGCACTGAAGCTTTCTTT. The chain uses TRBV11-1 and TRBJ1-1; tentative D call: TRBD1 (5 bases). V was pared by 10 bases and J by 4 bases, with 22 bases between. Germline V gene lookup returns CDR1 SGHAT and CDR2 FQDESV (reference sequence). The length of the CDR3 is 15 residues.

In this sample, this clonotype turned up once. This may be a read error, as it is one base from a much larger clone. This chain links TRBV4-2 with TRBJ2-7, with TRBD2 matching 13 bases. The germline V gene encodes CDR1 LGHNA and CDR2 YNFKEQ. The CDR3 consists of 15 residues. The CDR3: CAISPLLAGGNEQYF. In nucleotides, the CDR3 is TGTGCCATCAGCCCGCTACTAGCGGGAGGGAACGAGCAGTACTTC.

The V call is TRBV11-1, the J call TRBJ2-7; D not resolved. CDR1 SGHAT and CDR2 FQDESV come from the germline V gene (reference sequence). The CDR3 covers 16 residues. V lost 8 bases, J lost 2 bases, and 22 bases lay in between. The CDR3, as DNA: TGTGCCAGCGACTTACGTTTTGATTACGGTACCTACGAGCAGTACTTC. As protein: CASDLRFDYGTYEQYF.

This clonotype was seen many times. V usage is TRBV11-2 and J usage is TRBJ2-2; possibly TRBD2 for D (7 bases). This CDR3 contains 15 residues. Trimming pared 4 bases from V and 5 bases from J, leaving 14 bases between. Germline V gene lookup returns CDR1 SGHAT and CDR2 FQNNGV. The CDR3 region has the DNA TGTGCCAGCAGCTCCCGGGGGGCCGGAACCGGGGAGCTGTTTTTT. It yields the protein CASSSRGAGTGELFF.